This T cell receptor beta chain was retrieved from a study of blood T cell repertoires in COVID-19. Looking at the study overall: The samples span acute and convalescent COVID-19 from the United States, Italy and Spain.

Per the study methods: Amplification from reference gene primers served as the basis for estimated nucleated cell counts. Produced via immunoSEQ multiplex PCR; TCRdb's table is partial and in-frame only. Clone size and the V and J calls come from that table; the DNA yielded D and trimming. The data show hundreds of thousands of clones, 85% seen once. The sequence was obtained from a woman under 30 with acute or convalescent COVID-19. The specimen sequenced was peripheral blood.

Written as DNA, the CDR3 is TGTGCCAGCAGCTCCACAGGGTCCAACGAGCAGTACTTC. Translating it yields CASSSTGSNEQYF. The chain carries TRBV5-4 and TRBJ2-7, with D perhaps matching TRBD1 (6 bases). Germline lookup yields CDR1 SGHNT and CDR2 YYREEE (reference sequence). Deletions cut 3 bases from V and 5 bases from J, with 12 bases between. The CDR3 loop spans 13 amino acids.